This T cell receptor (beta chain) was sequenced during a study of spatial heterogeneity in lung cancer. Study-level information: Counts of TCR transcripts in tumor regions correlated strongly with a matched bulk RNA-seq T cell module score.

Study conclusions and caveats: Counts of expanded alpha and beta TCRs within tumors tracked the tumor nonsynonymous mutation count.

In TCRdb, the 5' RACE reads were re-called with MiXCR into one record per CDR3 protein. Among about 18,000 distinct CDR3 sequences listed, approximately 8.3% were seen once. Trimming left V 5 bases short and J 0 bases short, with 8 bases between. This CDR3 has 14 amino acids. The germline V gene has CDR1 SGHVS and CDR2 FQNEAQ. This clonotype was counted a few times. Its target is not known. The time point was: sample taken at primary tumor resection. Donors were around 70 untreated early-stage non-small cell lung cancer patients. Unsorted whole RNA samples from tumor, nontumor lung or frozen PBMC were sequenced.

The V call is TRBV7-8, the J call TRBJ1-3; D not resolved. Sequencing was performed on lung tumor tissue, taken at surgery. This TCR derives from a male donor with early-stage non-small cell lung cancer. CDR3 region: CASSLMTSGNTIYF. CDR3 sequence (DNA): TGTGCCAGCAGCCTTATGACCTCTGGAAACACCATATATTTT.